Listed below are T cell receptor beta chains from one sample, sequenced in a study of T cell responses to AZD1222 COVID-19 vaccine. Here immunoSEQ multiplex PCR was the method, and the copy in TCRdb shows in-frame clones only, minus some. The sample has approximately 90,000 clones; roughly nine tenths are singletons. The material sequenced was peripheral blood, taken on day 0 of AZD1222 vaccination. These receptors were obtained from an adult in good health. Each CDR3 is given with its conserved first and last residue. Fields, in order: D gene, V gene, J gene, clone size, CDR3 DNA, CDR3 protein. D genes are given only for firm matches. Clone size is given for some rows only: seen once, a few or many times, or a class if the clone is expanded.

d_gene: NA
v_gene: TRBV11-2
j_gene: TRBJ2-1
abundance: NA
CDR3nt: TGTGCCAGCAGCTTAGTAGTGGGGCCAGGGGAGCAGTTCTTC
CDR3aa: CASSLVVGPGEQFF

d_gene: NA
v_gene: TRBV5-6
j_gene: TRBJ1-2
abundance: NA
CDR3nt: TGTGCCAGCAGCCCTACAGATAACTATGGCTACACCTTC
CDR3aa: CASSPTDNYGYTF

d_gene: NA
v_gene: TRBV6-6
j_gene: TRBJ1-1
abundance: once
CDR3nt: TGTGCCAGCAGTTACGTCGCTCCTCGAGGGAACACTGAAGCTTTCTTT
CDR3aa: CASSYVAPRGNTEAFF

d_gene: NA
v_gene: TRBV7-9
j_gene: TRBJ2-2
abundance: NA
CDR3nt: TGTGCCAGCAGCGTTCCAAACACCGGGGAGCTGTTTTTT
CDR3aa: CASSVPNTGELFF

d_gene: TRBD2
v_gene: TRBV7-6
j_gene: TRBJ2-7
abundance: NA
CDR3nt: TGTGCCAGCAGCCTTGCCGAAGGGACTAGCGGAACCTACGAGCAGTACTTC
CDR3aa: CASSLAEGTSGTYEQYF

d_gene: NA
v_gene: TRBV30
j_gene: TRBJ1-2
abundance: NA
CDR3nt: TGTGCCTGGTCCTTAGGCGATGGCTACACCTTC
CDR3aa: CAWSLGDGYTF

d_gene: NA
v_gene: TRBV5-1
j_gene: TRBJ1-2
abundance: NA
CDR3nt: TGCGCCAGCAGCTTGGGGACGGACGTATCCTATGGCTACACCTTC
CDR3aa: CASSLGTDVSYGYTF

d_gene: TRBD1
v_gene: TRBV5-1
j_gene: TRBJ1-1
abundance: NA
CDR3nt: TGCGCCAGCAGCTTGGGGACAGGGGGCTACACTGAAGCTTTCTTT
CDR3aa: CASSLGTGGYTEAFF

d_gene: TRBD1
v_gene: TRBV6-5
j_gene: TRBJ1-1
abundance: NA
CDR3nt: TGTGCCAGCAGTCTTGGACAGGGCAACACTGAAGCTTTCTTT
CDR3aa: CASSLGQGNTEAFF

d_gene: NA
v_gene: TRBV7-9
j_gene: TRBJ1-1
abundance: NA
CDR3nt: TGTGCCAGCAGCCCCCGACAGAACACTGAAGCTTTCTTT
CDR3aa: CASSPRQNTEAFF

d_gene: NA
v_gene: TRBV30
j_gene: TRBJ1-6
abundance: NA
CDR3nt: TGTGCCTGGAGCCCTGACAGGAGCTCCTATAATTCACCCCTCCACTTT
CDR3aa: CAWSPDRSSYNSPLHF